This T cell receptor beta chain was observed in a study of cytomegalovirus exposure and HLA in healthy donors. The length of the CDR3 is 14 residues. Germline V gives CDR1 SNHLY, CDR2 FYNNEI. The ends lost 11 bases at V and 0 bases at J; junction bases unmatched: 7. PCR employed 60 Vbeta and 13 Jbeta primers. The method was immunoSEQ multiplex PCR; TCRdb's version includes in-frame clones alone and lacks a portion of them. Here the sample spans 82,000 or so clones, 10% being singletons. The TCR comes from a man aged 60 to 75 in good health and CMV-seropositive. The specimen was PBMCs. The chain joins TRBV2 to TRBJ1-1; 9 nucleotides align to TRBD1. The DNA of the CDR3 is TGTGCCGGGGGACAGGGATGGATGAACACTGAAGCTTTCTTT. Its protein product is CAGGQGWMNTEAFF.